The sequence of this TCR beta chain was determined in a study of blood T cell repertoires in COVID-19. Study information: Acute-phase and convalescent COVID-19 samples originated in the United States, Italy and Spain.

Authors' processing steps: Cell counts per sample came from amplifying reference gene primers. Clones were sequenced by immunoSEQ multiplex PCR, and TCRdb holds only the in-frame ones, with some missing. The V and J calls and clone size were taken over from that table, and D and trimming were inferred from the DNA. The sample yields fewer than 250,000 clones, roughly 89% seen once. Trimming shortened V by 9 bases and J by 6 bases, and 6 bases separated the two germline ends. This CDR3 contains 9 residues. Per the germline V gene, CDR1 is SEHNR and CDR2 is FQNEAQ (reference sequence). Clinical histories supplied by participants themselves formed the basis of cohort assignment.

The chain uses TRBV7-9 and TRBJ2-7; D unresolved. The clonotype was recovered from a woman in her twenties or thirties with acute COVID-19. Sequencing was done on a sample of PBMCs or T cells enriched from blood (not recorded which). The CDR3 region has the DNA TGTGCCAGAGCGCGCGAGCAGTACTTC. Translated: CARAREQYF.